This T cell receptor beta chain was recorded in a study of cytomegalovirus exposure and HLA in healthy donors. Turning to the study itself: About four fifths of some 390 genotyped donors fell in the Caucasian-associated ancestry cluster.

Trimming took 6 bases from V and 2 from J; bases not matched to a gene: 6. Germline V gene lookup returns CDR1 LNHDA and CDR2 SQIVND (reference sequence). There are 14 residues in the CDR3. Both 60 Vbeta primers and 13 Jbeta primers went into the PCR. Assay used: immunoSEQ multiplex PCR; TCRdb lists only in-frame clones, some missing. This table lists 100,000 to 150,000 clones. The sample comprised PBMCs. The rearrangement links TRBV19 to TRBJ2-7; 8 bases map to TRBD1. The clonotype was recovered from a man between 18 and 29 years old in good health and CMV-seronegative. Written as DNA, the CDR3 is TGTGCCAGTAGAGAGGACAGGGACGCCTACGAGCAGTACTTC. Encoded protein: CASREDRDAYEQYF.